This record concerns one T cell receptor beta chain sequence. Its antigen is not identified. Measured with immunoSEQ multiplex PCR; TCRdb has only the in-frame clones, and not every one. The top ten hold 15% to 20% of the sample, which has more than 95,000 clones, about 92% seen once. The time point here: cycle 4 day 1 (C4D1), after more than five weeks of nivolumab. Every one of the patients relapsed after autologous stem cell transplantation (brentuximab vedotin exposure was variable). Complete response, partial response or progressive disease constituted the best responses recorded. The sample comes from a study of PD-1 blockade in classical Hodgkin lymphoma. V was shortened by 1 base and J by 1 base, with 5 bases between the two germline ends. Germline CDR1 reads SGHAT; CDR2 reads FQNNGV. The CDR3 loop spans 13 amino acids. Study-level results: Healthy donors reportedly exceeded newly diagnosed patients in baseline TCR diversity.

The sample here was peripheral blood mononuclear cells (PBMCs), taken before the fourth cycle of nivolumab. V and J are TRBV11-2 and TRBJ2-7; D ambiguous. This TCR derives from a human donor with classical Hodgkin lymphoma. In DNA form, the CDR3 reads TGTGCCAGCAGCTTAGGGTCGTCCTACGAGCAGTACTTC. As protein: CASSLGSSYEQYF.